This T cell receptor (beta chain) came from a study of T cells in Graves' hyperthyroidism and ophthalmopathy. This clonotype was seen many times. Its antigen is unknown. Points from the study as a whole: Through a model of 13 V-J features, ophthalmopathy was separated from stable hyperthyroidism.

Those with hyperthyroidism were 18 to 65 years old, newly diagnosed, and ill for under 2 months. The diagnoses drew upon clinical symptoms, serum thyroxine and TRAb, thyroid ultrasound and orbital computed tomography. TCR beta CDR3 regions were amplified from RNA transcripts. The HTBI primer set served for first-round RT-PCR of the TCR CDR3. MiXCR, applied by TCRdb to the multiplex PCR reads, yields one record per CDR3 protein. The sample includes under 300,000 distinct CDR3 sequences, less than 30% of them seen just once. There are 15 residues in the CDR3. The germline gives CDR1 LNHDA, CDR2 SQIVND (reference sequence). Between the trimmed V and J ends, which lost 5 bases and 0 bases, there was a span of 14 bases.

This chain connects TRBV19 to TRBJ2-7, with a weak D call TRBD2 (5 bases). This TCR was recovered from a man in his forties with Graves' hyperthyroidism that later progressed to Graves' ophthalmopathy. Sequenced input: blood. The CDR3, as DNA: TGTGCCAGTAGTCAGGAGAGACGGGGCTCCTACGAGCAGTACTTC. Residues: CASSQERRGSYEQYF.